This T cell receptor (beta chain) was recovered during a study of blood T cell repertoires in COVID-19. Overall study: PBMCs, B-cell-depleted T cells, or T cells provided the cDNA or gDNA that made up the material.

Enrollment of patients from Seattle took place during active infection, with longitudinal follow-up. Unmatched junction bases numbered 7, after V lost 4 bases and J lost 4 bases. The CDR3 loop spans 14 amino acids. CDR1 is SGHDN, CDR2 FVKESK, per germline. Profiled with immunoSEQ multiplex PCR; TCRdb holds only in-frame clones, not every one. The table has about 76,000 clones, roughly 85% seen once. Sequenced sample: peripheral blood. The receptor was derived from a man in his fifties with COVID-19, enrolled during active disease. This chain links TRBV14 with TRBJ2-7; 7 nucleotides agree with TRBD2. As DNA, the CDR3 is TGTGCCAGCAGCCGAGGCGGGAGACCTTACGAGCAGTACTTC. Amino acid sequence: CASSRGGRPYEQYF.